These 12 T cell receptor beta chains were all obtained from the same sample, sequenced in a study of OX40 agonist ivuxolimab in advanced cancers. The protocol was immunoSEQ multiplex PCR, while the TCRdb copy is restricted to in-frame clones and leaves out a portion. In the table there are about 53,000 clones, approximately 91% of which are singletons. The sample here was CD4+ or CD8+ T cells sorted from blood, taken in a trial of the OX40 agonist ivuxolimab. These receptors all stem from an adult with an advanced solid tumor such as melanoma, head and neck, liver or kidney cancer.

The rearrangement uses TRBV5-1 and TRBJ2-7, with D unclear. CDR3 size: 11 residues. The germline gives CDR1 SGHRS, CDR2 YFSETQ. V shed 0 bases and J shed 2 bases, with 0 bases lying between them. The CDR3 DNA is TGCGCCAGCAGCTTGGCCTACGAGCAGTACTTC. Its translation is CASSLAYEQYF.

This chain links TRBV9 with TRBJ2-3; 13 positions agree with TRBD2. The CDR3 is made up of 14 amino acids. Germline trimming cut 4 bases from V and 14 bases from J; bases unmatched to any gene: 10. Germline V gives CDR1 SGDLS, CDR2 YYNGEE. The CDR3 DNA follows: TGTGCCAGCAGCCGGACTAGCGGGGGCCTATTTCCGTATTTT. Translated, it gives CASSRTSGGLFPYF.

The gene calls are TRBV6-6 and TRBJ2-5; 8 bases fit TRBD1. J gave up 4 bases and V 7 bases, and 11 bases lay outside the gene matches. Germline CDR1 is MNHNY and CDR2 is SVGAGI (reference sequence). The CDR3 has 15 amino acids. The CDR3 DNA sequence: TGTGCCAGCACCATGAGGACAGGGTATCGAGAGACCCAGTACTTC. It specifies CASTMRTGYRETQYF.

The V gene is TRBV19, the J gene TRBJ2-7; D is unresolved. V shed 4 bases and J shed 3 bases, with 4 bases lying between them. This CDR3 comprises 11 residues. The germline CDR1 and CDR2 sequences are LNHDA and SQIVND (reference sequence). This CDR3 is CASSNLYEQYF. CDR3 DNA sequence: TGTGCCAGTAGTAACCTCTACGAGCAGTACTTC.

This clone has only a few counts. DNA for the CDR3: TGTGCCAGCAGTTACCCATTTGGAGGGGAAGCTTTCTTT. It codes for CASSYPFGGEAFF. V and J are TRBV6-5 and TRBJ1-1; D is unresolved. The CDR3 consists of 13 residues. In germline, CDR1 is MNHEY, CDR2 SVGAGI. With 2 bases removed from V and 8 bases from J, the gap between germline ends came to 12 bases.

This clone was observed a few times. The rearrangement uses TRBV7-6 and TRBJ2-1; 8 bases map to TRBD2. Germline V gene lookup returns CDR1 SGHVS and CDR2 FNYEAQ. Germline trimming cut 4 bases from V and 6 bases from J; bases unmatched to any gene: 8. The CDR3 sequence is 15 residues long. This CDR3 reads CASSSSSGTSNEQFF. CDR3 in DNA: TGTGCCAGCAGCTCATCGTCCGGGACTAGCAATGAGCAGTTCTTC.

The rearrangement links TRBV2 to TRBJ1-5; D perhaps matches TRBD1 (5 bases). CDR1 SNHLY and CDR2 FYNNEI come from the germline V gene. This CDR3 contains 13 residues. With 3 bases removed from V and 5 bases from J, the gap between germline ends came to 8 bases. As DNA, the CDR3 is TGTGCCAGCAGTGAGGGACGAGATCAGCCCCAGCATTTT. Its translation is CASSEGRDQPQHF.

This chain links TRBV11-2 with TRBJ2-7; D is perhaps TRBD2 (5 bases). CDR3 length: 13 residues. Germline V gives CDR1 SGHAT, CDR2 FQNNGV. Trimming stripped 3 bases from V and 4 bases from J, with 10 bases between. DNA of the CDR3: TGTGCCAGCAGCTTTAATTCGGGGTACGAGCAGTACTTC. This codes for CASSFNSGYEQYF.

The chain combines TRBV7-9 with TRBJ2-1; D is unclear. V lost 1 base to trimming and J lost 3 bases, with 4 bases between them. The CDR3 runs 13 residues. Germline-derived CDR1 and CDR2 are SEHNR and FQNEAQ (reference sequence). CDR3 sequence reads: CASSLGSYNEQFF. CDR3 in DNA: TGTGCCAGCAGCTTAGGCAGCTACAATGAGCAGTTCTTC.

The chain combines TRBV7-2 with TRBJ1-5; the D is unclear. Germline CDR1 is SGHTA and CDR2 is FQGNSA. Deletions cut 3 bases from V and 2 bases from J, with 8 bases between. The CDR3 length is 14 residues. CDR3 protein: CASSFEYGNQPQHF. In DNA form, the CDR3 reads TGTGCCAGCAGCTTTGAGTACGGCAATCAGCCCCAGCATTTT.

The chain combines TRBV6-5 with TRBJ2-5; TRBD1 agrees at 8 bases. Losses at the gene ends were 0 bases for V and 4 bases for J; bases not matched to a gene: 7. The CDR3 is 16 residues long. CDR1 and CDR2 from the germline V gene are MNHEY and SVGAGI. The CDR3 spells CASSYSAGGFSETQYF. In DNA, the CDR3 is TGTGCCAGCAGTTACTCGGCAGGGGGCTTTTCAGAGACCCAGTACTTC.

The CDR3 spells CASSPAGGGGTKNIQYF. The CDR3 DNA reads as TGTGCCAGCAGCCCTGCTGGAGGGGGAGGGACCAAAAACATTCAGTACTTC. The chain combines TRBV7-9 with TRBJ2-4, with D tentatively TRBD2 (7 bases). V lost 5 bases and J 2 bases, leaving 19 bases between the germline ends. This CDR3 comprises 17 residues. CDR1 is SEHNR, CDR2 FQNEAQ, per germline (reference sequence).